The 20 T cell receptor beta chains reported below all come from one sample, sequenced in a study of T cells in women clearing cervical HPV infection. Data came from immunoSEQ multiplex PCR; TCRdb stores just in-frame clones and leaves some out. In all, the sample yields under 45,000 clones. Input material: blood buffy coat. These receptors all stem from a woman between 18 and 70 years old with a cervical HPV16 infection that either progressed to CIN3+ or cleared (not recorded which).

A note on this clone: From the germline J gene comes the end of the CDR3, since the read stops 3 residues before it. The chain couples TRBV6-2 or TRBV6-3 to TRBJ2-1, with D perhaps TRBD2 (6 bases). The CDR3 is 15 residues long. Trimming left V 7 bases short and J 0 bases short, with 13 bases between. The germline CDR1 and CDR2 sequences are MNHEY and SVGEGT. This chain's CDR3 is CASKRNSGSYNEQFF. The covered CDR3 bases are TGTGCCAGCAAGAGGAATAGCGGCTCCTACAATGAG.

With respect to this clone: The read ends 3 residues before the CDR3 terminus; that terminus is restored from the germline J gene. This chain connects TRBV5-1 to TRBJ2-7, with 7 positions matching TRBD2. The CDR3 spans 15 residues. CDR1 SGHRS and CDR2 YFSETQ come from the germline V gene. The J segment lost 2 bases and the V segment lost 1 base, leaving 6 bases of the junction unmatched. The CDR3 bases that were read are TGCGCCAGCAGCTTGTCAGCGGGAATCGCCTACGAG. It yields the protein CASSLSAGIAYE. The full CDR3 protein reads CASSLSAGIAYEQYF.

In regard to this clone: From the germline J gene comes the end of the CDR3, since the read stops 3 residues before it. The rearrangement joins TRBV5-6 to TRBJ2-2, with a tentative D call TRBD2 (6 bases). V was pared by 4 bases and J by 4 bases, with 14 bases between. CDR1 and CDR2 (germline): SGHDT, YYEEEE. The CDR3 has 15 residues. CDR3 DNA (partial): TGTGCCAGCAGCCGTCCGACTAGTTTCACCGGGGAG. Protein: CASSRPTSFTGE. The complete CDR3 reads CASSRPTSFTGELFF. Together with reference TRBV5-6 and TRBJ2-2, the CDR3 gives the full variable domain: DAGVTQSPTHLIKTRGQQVTLRCSPKSGHDTVSWYQQALGQGPQFIFQYYEEEERQRGNFPDRFSGHQFPNYSSELNVNALLLGDSALYLCASSRPTSFTGELFFGEGSRLTVL.

In regard to this clone: The read terminates 3 residues before the CDR3 end, so the remaining end is supplied by the germline J gene. V usage is TRBV6-2 or TRBV6-3 and J usage is TRBJ2-1; 9 positions match TRBD2. CDR1 and CDR2 (germline): MNHEY, SVGEGT. This CDR3 is 17 amino acids long. V shed 0 bases, J shed 3 bases, and the junction held 6 bases outside the gene matches. CDR3 DNA, as far as it was read: TGTGCCAGCAGTTACTCCCCGACTAGCGGCCTCTACAATGAG. Translated, it gives CASSYSPTSGLYNE. The whole CDR3 sequence is CASSYSPTSGLYNEQFF.

Comments on this clone: The CDR3 end is not reached by the read, which stops 3 residues before it; the germline J gene fills it in. The J gene is TRBJ2-7, the V gene TRBV10-1, with D possibly matching TRBD1 (5 bases). The CDR3 consists of 13 residues. The V end lost 4 bases, the J end lost 5 bases, and 12 bases lay between the germline ends. The germline CDR1 and CDR2 sequences are WNHNN and SYGVQD (reference sequence). The DNA read from the CDR3 is TGCGCCAGCAGTGCGGCAGGGTTCAACGAG. As protein: CASSAAGFNE. The full CDR3 reads CASSAAGFNEQYF.

Concerning this clone: The read falls 3 residues short of the CDR3 end, and the missing part is taken from the germline J gene. This rearrangement joins TRBV12-3 or TRBV12-4 to TRBJ2-1; D perhaps matches TRBD1 (6 bases). This CDR3 has 17 amino acids. Trimming left V 5 bases short and J 4 bases short, with 21 bases between. The CDR3 is CASSPTRGGSLYNEQFF. The part of the CDR3 DNA that was read is TGTGCCAGCAGTCCAACGAGAGGGGGTTCTTTATACAATGAG.

Of note for this clone: The read falls 3 residues short of the CDR3 end, and the missing part is taken from the germline J gene. V usage is TRBV12-3 or TRBV12-4 and J usage is TRBJ1-2, with D possibly matching TRBD1 (5 bases). The V and J ends lost 6 bases and 6 bases respectively, with 23 bases between them. The CDR3 sequence is 16 residues long. Here the CDR3 reads CASSAGGRSVSHGYTF. CDR3 bases read: TGTGCCAGCAGCGCGGGGGGAAGGTCGGTGAGTCATGGC.

The CDR3 here is CASTSHPTSGTQYF. The covered CDR3 bases are TGTGCCAGCACCTCCCACCCGACAAGCGGTACG. The V and J genes are TRBV12-3 or TRBV12-4 and TRBJ2-3; tentative D call: TRBD2 (5 bases). The CDR3 end lies 3 residues beyond the end of the read and is filled in from the germline J gene. CDR3 length: 14 residues. V was cut by 7 bases and J by 8 bases, with 19 bases left in between.

As for this clone: Coverage ceases 3 residues before the CDR3 finishes, and the germline J gene fills in the end. The chain uses TRBV19 and TRBJ1-2, with D unresolved. CDR1 LNHDA and CDR2 SQIVND come from the germline V gene (reference sequence). This CDR3 region has 14 residues. The CDR3 sequence: CASSIGLAGEDYTF. Partial CDR3 DNA: TGTGCCAGTAGTATCGGGCTAGCGGGAGAGGAC.

With respect to this clone: Sequencing ends 3 residues short of the CDR3 end; the germline J gene provides the rest. The chain is built from TRBV5-3 and TRBJ2-7; D may be TRBD1 (6 bases). TRBV5-3 is flagged as an ORF with uncertain function. V lost 4 bases and J lost 5, with 19 bases in between. CDR3 size: 15 residues. The chain's CDR3 is CARSRNPDRNHEQYF. The part of the CDR3 DNA that was read is TGTGCCAGAAGCCGAAACCCAGACAGGAATCACGAG.

As regards this clone: The read stops 3 residues short of the end of the CDR3; the missing end is completed from the germline J gene. The V call is TRBV7-2, the J call TRBJ2-3, with D perhaps TRBD1 (6 bases). Germline loops: CDR1 SGHTA, CDR2 FQGNSA. The CDR3 contains 14 residues. CDR3 residues: CASSAFRQDQPQYF. Incomplete CDR3 DNA: TGTGCCAGCAGCGCCTTCCGACAGGATCAGCCG.

On this clone itself: The read ends 3 residues shy of where the CDR3 ends; the end is completed using the germline J gene. The chain links TRBV7-8 to TRBJ2-1; 8 bases align to TRBD2. CDR1 SGHVS and CDR2 FQNEAQ come from the germline V gene. V lost 5 bases and J lost 3; bases outside the gene matches: 6. The CDR3 spans 15 residues. The part of the CDR3 DNA that was read is TGTGCCAGCAGCCCGGGGGGGAGCATCTACAATGAG. Its protein product is CASSPGGSIYNE. The entire CDR3 protein is CASSPGGSIYNEQFF.

A remark on this clone: The read falls 3 residues short of the CDR3 end, and the missing part is taken from the germline J gene. The chain couples TRBV19 to TRBJ2-1; the match to TRBD2 covers 11 bases. The CDR3 is made up of 15 amino acids. CDR1 is LNHDA and CDR2 is SQIVND in the germline V gene (reference sequence). The V gene end was trimmed by 4 bases and the J gene end by 7 bases; junction bases not matched to a gene: 6. The sequenced part of the CDR3 DNA is TGTGCCAGTAGTAAGGGGGCTAGCGGGAGGAATGAG. Translated: CASSKGASGRNE. The full-length CDR3 reads as CASSKGASGRNEQFF.

For this clone: The CDR3 end falls 3 residues outside the read, so it is completed with the germline J gene. V and J are TRBV11-2 and TRBJ2-5; no definite D call. Germline CDR1 and CDR2: SGHAT and FQNNGV. Trimming shortened V by 2 bases and J by 7 bases, and 5 bases separated the two germline ends. This CDR3 spans 11 amino acids. The sequenced part of the CDR3 DNA is TGTGCCAGCAGCTTATTCGGGACC. Its protein product is CASSLFGT. The whole CDR3 region reads CASSLFGTQYF. The full variable domain, with the rest looked up from reference TRBV11-2 and TRBJ2-5, is EAGVAQSPRYKIIEKRQSVAFWCNPISGHATLYWYQQILGQGPKLLIQFQNNGVVDDSQLPKDRFSAERLKGVDSTLKIQPAKLEDSAVYLCASSLFGTQYFGPGTRLLVL.

Points on this clone: The CDR3 end is not reached by the read, which stops 3 residues before it; the germline J gene fills it in. This chain uses TRBV18 with TRBJ2-3, with 7 bases fitting TRBD2. This CDR3 has 16 amino acids. The germline gives CDR1 KGHSH, CDR2 LQKENI. The sequenced CDR3 bases are TGTGCCAGCTCACCACGGCCTAGCGGATTACAAGAGACG. This codes for CASSPRPSGLQET. The entire CDR3 protein is CASSPRPSGLQETQYF.

Turning to this clone: Sequencing ends 3 residues short of the CDR3 end; the germline J gene provides the rest. The V and J genes are TRBV7-2 and TRBJ2-1; 10 nucleotides match TRBD2. The CDR3 totals 14 residues. V lost 4 bases to trimming and J lost 9 bases; unmatched junction nucleotides: 6. CDR1 is SGHTA and CDR2 is FQGNSA in the germline V gene. The sequenced CDR3 bases are TGTGCCAGCAGCTCCACTAGCGGGAACGGTGAG. This sequence encodes CASSSTSGNGE. The full CDR3 sequence reads CASSSTSGNGEQFF.

As regards this clone: The read terminates 3 residues ahead of where the CDR3 ends, so the germline J gene completes it. This chain links TRBV2 with TRBJ1-1; no clear D gene. Germline V gene data show CDR1 as SNHLY and CDR2 as FYNNEI. Deletions cut 10 bases from V and 4 bases from J, with 16 bases between. The CDR3 sequence is 13 residues long. This CDR3 is CATYRETGTEAFF. Partial CDR3 DNA: TGTGCCACCTACAGAGAAACCGGCACTGAA.

With regard to this clone: The read is 3 residues too short to cover the CDR3 end, so that end is filled in from the germline J gene. This chain joins TRBV19 and TRBJ2-7; TRBD1 matches 8 bases. The germline gives CDR1 LNHDA, CDR2 SQIVND (reference sequence). The trim removed 3 bases at V and 2 bases at J, leaving 6 bases unmatched. CDR3 length: 15 residues. The CDR3 DNA, read in part, is TGTGCCAGTAGTATGGACAGGGTTTTTCCCTACGAG. It is translated as CASSMDRVFPYE. The full CDR3 protein reads CASSMDRVFPYEQYF.

The CDR3 sequence: CASSRNQRANNEQFF. The CDR3 bases that were read are TGTGCCAGCAGTCGTAACCAGCGGGCCAACAATGAG. The V and J genes are TRBV14 and TRBJ2-1, with D tentatively TRBD2 (6 bases). The observed sequence ends 3 residues before the CDR3 terminus, with the missing tail filled in from the germline J gene. From germline, CDR1 is SGHDN and CDR2 FVKESK. The V end lost 6 bases, the J end lost 5 bases, and 17 bases lay between the germline ends. This CDR3 has 15 amino acids.

A note on this clone: The observed sequence ends 3 residues before the CDR3 terminus, with the missing tail filled in from the germline J gene. The chain couples TRBV2 to TRBJ1-6; D unresolved. This CDR3 has 13 amino acids. The V gene's germline CDR1 is SNHLY and CDR2 FYNNEI. V was shortened by 8 bases and J by 9 bases, with 14 bases between the two germline ends. CDR3 loop: CASAETTRSPLHF. The sequenced CDR3 bases are TGTGCCAGCGCGGAGACTACCCGTTCACCC.